This T cell receptor (beta chain) was observed in a study of T-cell memory formation after mild COVID-19. It was 5'RACE with constant-segment primers that produced the TCR alpha and TCR beta cDNA libraries, which carried sample barcodes and UMIs. TCRdb reprocessed the 5' RACE reads via MiXCR and lists one record per CDR3 protein. The data contain 220,000 or so distinct CDR3 sequences, 9.5% of them seen just once; the ten biggest clones take up 3.5%. The germline CDR1 and CDR2 sequences are SNHLY and FYNNEI. The CDR3 sequence is 15 residues long. V trimming: 7 bases; J trimming: 1 base; junction bases outside the gene matches: 5.

V and J are TRBV2 and TRBJ2-2; 8 bases align to TRBD1. This TCR came from a young man who had mild COVID-19 (a few samples of this study predate the infection). Cell type and time point are not known. The material sequenced was PBMCs or a T cell subset sorted from them (not recorded which). The CDR3 nucleotides are TGTGCCAGCACTTGGGACAGGTTGAACACCGGGGAGCTGTTTTTT. This encodes CASTWDRLNTGELFF.